Shown below are 17 T cell receptor beta chains from a single sample sequenced in a study of shared clonotypes between healthy human individuals. CD8 cells classed as naive were CD45RO-negative and positively selected for CCR7, excluding terminally differentiated effector memory CD45RA+ cells. TCRdb keeps only in-frame clones here, not all; method: immunoSEQ multiplex PCR. Here the sample spans millions of clones, about 93% being singletons. Specimen: naive CD8+ T cells from PBMCs. Receptors were obtained from a man aged 18 to 29 in good health. Some clones in this sample may be carry-over from other donors' samples.

The V call is TRBV7-9, the J call TRBJ2-7; D gene unclear. The length of the CDR3 is 13 residues. Germline CDR1 SEHNR, CDR2 FQNEAQ (reference sequence). Trimming removed 4 bases at V and 2 bases at J, with 9 bases between. The CDR3 region is CASSWGVAYEQYF. For the CDR3, the DNA is TGTGCCAGCAGCTGGGGTGTGGCCTACGAGCAGTACTTC.

The chain joins TRBV2 to TRBJ2-1; no firm D call. V lost 2 bases, J lost 1 base, and 12 bases lay in between. This CDR3 spans 16 amino acids. CDR1 SNHLY and CDR2 FYNNEI come from the germline V gene. CDR3 DNA: TGTGCCAGCAGTGAAACCAGCTTCCGATCCTACAATGAGCAGTTCTTC. Protein: CASSETSFRSYNEQFF.

The chain is built from TRBV4-3 and TRBJ2-2, with unresolved D. V was trimmed by 3 bases and J by 3 bases, leaving 5 bases between them. The CDR3 is 13 amino acids. CDR1 LGHNA and CDR2 YSLEER come from the germline V gene. CDR3 amino acids: CASSQQDTGELFF. The DNA for the CDR3 is TGCGCCAGCAGCCAGCAGGACACCGGGGAGCTGTTTTTT.

The chain joins TRBV25-1 to TRBJ2-7, with a weak D call TRBD2 (6 bases). Germline-derived CDR1 and CDR2 are MGHDK and SYGVNS. V was pared by 7 bases and J by 6 bases, with 10 bases between. The CDR3 is made up of 11 amino acids. CDR3 in DNA: TGTGCCAGCATTTACGGGGGCGAGCAGTACTTC. Residues: CASIYGGEQYF.

CDR3 sequence (DNA): TGTGCCAGCAGCTTGGAACCTGGGCCTAACTATGGCTACACCTTC. This codes for CASSLEPGPNYGYTF. The chain is built from TRBV5-4 and TRBJ1-2; the D is unclear. The CDR3 totals 15 residues. The germline gives CDR1 SGHNT, CDR2 YYREEE (reference sequence). V lost 0 bases to trimming and J lost 0 bases, with 9 bases between them.

Concerning this clone: This CDR3 is also generated by other DNA sequences in the sample. The chain recombines TRBV6-5 with TRBJ1-2; D ambiguous. The germline CDR1 and CDR2 sequences are MNHEY and SVGAGI. The CDR3 spans 11 residues. Between the trimmed V and J ends, which lost 2 bases and 6 bases, there was a span of 4 bases. The CDR3 sequence is CASSYGDGYTF. CDR3 nucleotide sequence: TGTGCCAGCAGTTACGGGGATGGCTACACCTTC.

The chain carries TRBV28 and TRBJ2-5, with TRBD1 as a possible D gene (5 bases). This CDR3 contains 16 residues. Trimming cost V 2 bases and J 1 base, with 14 bases left between them. Germline V CDR1 and CDR2: MDHEN, SYDVKM. CDR3 loop: CASSLGAWQSQETQYF. CDR3 sequence (DNA): TGTGCCAGCAGTTTAGGGGCCTGGCAGTCCCAAGAGACCCAGTACTTC.

As for this clone: This sample includes further DNA sequences coding for the same CDR3. The V and J genes are TRBV19 and TRBJ1-1; unclear D gene. Germline CDR1 LNHDA, CDR2 SQIVND (reference sequence). This CDR3 is built from 13 residues. The ends were cut back, 1 base at V and 1 base at J, with 4 bases in the middle. CDR3 protein: CASSIARNTEAFF. CDR3 nucleotides: TGTGCCAGTAGTATAGCCAGGAACACTGAAGCTTTCTTT.

The V gene is TRBV10-1, the J gene TRBJ1-6; D is perhaps TRBD1 (5 bases). This CDR3 has 14 amino acids. V lost 0 bases, J lost 10 bases, and 10 bases lay in between. CDR1 is WNHNN and CDR2 is SYGVQD in the germline V gene (reference sequence). CDR3 bases: TGCGCCAGCAGTGAGTCCCAGGGACGCTCACCCCTCCACTTT. Translating it yields CASSESQGRSPLHF.

This sequence joins TRBV27 and TRBJ1-2, with 9 bases identical to TRBD1. Germline trimming cut 10 bases from V and 9 bases from J; bases unmatched to any gene: 21. This CDR3 region has 16 residues. CDR1 is MNHEY, CDR2 SMNVEV, per germline (reference sequence). CDR3 in DNA: TGTGCCACAAAGGAGTTGGGGGACAGGGCATTTGTAAGCTACACCTTC. Translating gives CATKELGDRAFVSYTF.

The CDR3 loop reads CASSSSQGPGDTEAFF. The CDR3 nucleotides read TGCGCCAGCAGTTCCTCGCAGGGTCCTGGGGACACTGAAGCTTTCTTT. This chain connects TRBV4-3 to TRBJ1-1, with D tentatively TRBD1 (5 bases). Germline CDR1 is LGHNA and CDR2 is YSLEER. The CDR3 covers 16 residues. V shed 6 bases and J shed 3 bases, with 20 bases lying between them.

The chain combines TRBV18 with TRBJ2-2, with D unresolved. Trimming pared 3 bases from V and 5 bases from J, leaving 7 bases between. The CDR3 has 13 residues. CDR1 KGHSH and CDR2 LQKENI come from the germline V gene. CDR3 nucleotide sequence: TGTGCCAGCTCACCCCCCGCAACCGGGGAGCTGTTTTTT. Encoded protein: CASSPPATGELFF.

This chain links TRBV4-1 with TRBJ1-5, with a tentative D call TRBD1 (5 bases). V gave up 0 bases and J gave up 2 bases, with 11 bases separating them. Germline V gives CDR1 MGHRA, CDR2 YSYEKL. The CDR3 totals 16 residues. The CDR3 sequence: CASSQEVGTGNQPQHF. The CDR3 DNA is TGCGCCAGCAGCCAAGAAGTGGGGACTGGCAATCAGCCCCAGCATTTT.

The chain links TRBV28 to TRBJ2-7; the match to TRBD1 covers 11 bases. V dropped 5 bases and J dropped 6; count of bases not matched to a gene: 6. The CDR3 has 14 amino acids. Germline V CDR1 and CDR2: MDHEN, SYDVKM. The CDR3, as DNA: TGTGCCAGCAGTCCGGGACAGGGGGTGGGCGAGCAGTACTTC. The encoded protein is CASSPGQGVGEQYF.

A single count supports this clone. The V and J genes are TRBV6-5 and TRBJ2-2; the D call may be TRBD1 or TRBD2 (5 bases each). There are 16 residues in the CDR3. V gave up 0 bases and J gave up 6 bases, with 14 bases separating them. The germline gives CDR1 MNHEY, CDR2 SVGAGI. The CDR3 loop reads CASSYSLGWGPGELFF. CDR3 DNA sequence: TGTGCCAGCAGTTACTCCCTTGGGTGGGGACCCGGGGAGCTGTTTTTT.

The chain couples TRBV7-9 to TRBJ2-7; D is perhaps TRBD2 (5 bases). The CDR3 is 14 amino acids. The V end lost 2 bases, the J end lost 7 bases, and 15 bases lay between the germline ends. Germline V gene data show CDR1 as SEHNR and CDR2 as FQNEAQ (reference sequence). Here the CDR3 reads CASSLNPGVVEQYF. The CDR3 DNA reads TGTGCCAGCAGCTTAAACCCCGGGGTAGTTGAGCAGTACTTC.

The chain combines TRBV4-1 with TRBJ2-5; perhaps TRBD2 as D (6 bases). Trimming stripped 1 base from V and 4 bases from J, with 13 bases between. The germline gives CDR1 MGHRA, CDR2 YSYEKL. The CDR3 consists of 15 residues. The CDR3 DNA sequence: TGCGCCAGCAGCCAAGTACCGCACGGGAGAGAGACCCAGTACTTC. Protein sequence: CASSQVPHGRETQYF.